Sequencing of this TCR beta chain was carried out in a study of human T cells and chemical hapten exposure (dated by TCRdb to the early 2020s). For the study in its entirety: Libraries were combined into a pool for sequencing, and differences in TCR yield between samples came mainly from small differences in library volumes within the pool. In alopecia patients, the study followed how the peripheral blood TCR repertoire changed in vivo over primary and secondary sensitization to diphenylcyclopropenone (DPC), a hapten. From each blood RNA sample, both TCR alpha and TCR beta chains were sequenced.

The CDR3 holds 15 amino acids from the cysteine to the phenylalanine. Only the CDR3 DNA is retained, 45 bases long and in frame from the first base. The germline ends are 8 bases apart after V is trimmed by 5 bases and J by 0 bases. The germline V gene encodes CDR1 MNHEY and CDR2 SVGAGI. Total RNA was extracted from unfractionated whole blood collected in Tempus Blood RNA tubes. Five or six healthy volunteers acted as controls for TCR sequencing and had blood drawn at day 0, 2 weeks and 6 weeks. Regarding this clonotype: Its binding antigen is unknown. No much larger clone is present one base from it, and per-base qualities are unavailable.

Receptors were amplified or captured by 5' RACE. The sequencer listed for this sample is Illumina MiSeq. During library preparation, unique molecular identifiers were attached to individual cDNA molecules so that TCRs could be counted in a quantitative, reproducible way. On the study's bioinformatics: The median number of TCRs per sample was some 100,000, ranging from 23,224 to 690,600. The Decombinator software suite was used to annotate the V, J and CDR3 of the TCR reads. For PS versus PT1 abundance plots, all samples were subsampled to the same number of TCRs (28,000). TCRs were defined as expanded if absent before sensitization and observed at least eight times at the 2-week time point. Through fastp at Q25 and MiXCR, TCRdb rebuilt clones from the public reads, retaining in-frame beta chains. Rows are unified per CDR3 protein, each entry keeping the most common DNA and genes. The V and J calls and clone size come from TCRdb's table, not from the authors' own analysis. The table for this sample lists 110,000 or so distinct CDR3 sequences; more than 15% of them were counted only once. The biggest ten clones account for 2.5% to 3% of the sample.

Points the paper makes about the study in general: The number of TCRs above 1 in 1000 frequency did not change with DPC sensitization; there was no evidence of global repertoire structure alterations. Repeated subsampling changed both the strength of the expansion versus patch-test correlation and the threshold at which that correlation became significant.

The source is a human donor in good health. This receptor chain uses TRBV6-5 and TRBJ2-6; the D gene is unclear. The CDR3 reads CASSKSYSGANVLTF. The nucleotide sequence is given as TGTGCCAGCAGTAAAAGCTACTCTGGGGCCAACGTCCTGACTTTC.